This TCR beta chain was sequenced during a study of shared clonotypes between healthy human individuals. Trimming at V came to 5 bases and at J to 4 bases, leaving 10 bases not matched to a gene. The CDR3 is 16 residues long. Germline loops: CDR1 SEHNR, CDR2 FQNEAQ (reference sequence). Every subset had its genomic DNA shared out evenly among several immunoSEQ plates. Some clones are missing from TCRdb's copy, which holds only in-frame ones; the method was immunoSEQ multiplex PCR. This sample has a few million clones, with 90% to 97% found just once. This TCR was recovered from a man between 18 and 29 years old in good health. Specimen: naive CD4+ T cells sorted from blood. Stated subset: CD45RA+ positively selected. The chain combines TRBV7-9 with TRBJ1-4, with 7 nucleotides matching TRBD1. The CDR3 nucleotides are TGTGCCAGCAGCACGCAAGGACAGGTGGTTAATGAAAAACTGTTTTTT. Its translation is CASSTQGQVVNEKLFF.